The 25 T cell receptor beta chains below were found in one sample sequenced in a study of T cells in AML relapse after transplant. Amplification used RNA template and a modified RACE PCR instead of multiplex PCR. TCRdb redid the calling of the PCR reads with MiXCR, one entry per CDR3 protein. The repertoire holds around 310 distinct CDR3 sequences, with 15% to 20% as singletons. Sequencing was carried out using bone marrow. These receptors were obtained from a human donor in good health.

The chain joins TRBV5-1 to TRBJ1-1; TRBD1 is a possible D gene (5 bases). The V end lost 4 bases, the J end lost 1 base, and 20 bases lay between the germline ends. Germline V gives CDR1 SGHRS, CDR2 YFSETQ. The CDR3 has 17 residues. CDR3 amino acids: CASSTRIRDGKNTEAFF. The CDR3 bases are TGCGCCAGCAGCACCCGAATCCGGGACGGCAAGAACACTGAAGCTTTCTTT.

This clonotype is large in the sample. The chain combines TRBV6-6 with TRBJ1-1; 7 positions match TRBD1. The CDR3 loop spans 13 amino acids. V trimming: 7 bases; J trimming: 2 bases; junction bases outside the gene matches: 4. CDR1 and CDR2 from the germline V gene are MNHNY and SVGAGI (reference sequence). The CDR3: CASTEGANTEAFF. The DNA for the CDR3 is TGTGCCAGCACGGAGGGGGCAAACACTGAAGCTTTCTTT.

By its share, this clonotype is medium-sized. The chain couples TRBV20-1 to TRBJ2-7; D remains ambiguous. Germline assignment: CDR1 DFQATT and CDR2 SNEGSKA (reference sequence). Deletions cut 1 base from V and 4 bases from J, with 8 bases between. The CDR3 consists of 12 residues. CDR3: CSARVTEYEQYF. The DNA for the CDR3 is TGCAGTGCTAGAGTAACTGAGTACGAGCAGTACTTC.

In this sample, this clonotype is large. The gene calls are TRBV7-2 and TRBJ1-5; no reliable D call. In germline, CDR1 is SGHTA, CDR2 FQGNSA. Trimming cost V 1 base and J 5 bases, with 9 bases left between them. This CDR3 is 14 amino acids long. DNA of the CDR3: TGTGCCAGCAGCTTAGTTCGGGGAGATCAGCCCCAGCATTTT. Translated: CASSLVRGDQPQHF.

The chain is built from TRBV6-6 and TRBJ1-5, with D tentatively TRBD1 (6 bases). Deletions cut 6 bases from V and 3 bases from J, with 12 bases between. The germline V gene encodes CDR1 MNHNY and CDR2 SVGAGI (reference sequence). This CDR3 has 14 residues. CDR3 DNA sequence: TGTGCCAGCAGGCGGGACAACATCAATCAGCCCCAGCATTTT. Its protein product is CASRRDNINQPQHF.

This clonotype is large (0.1 to 1%). This chain links TRBV10-3 with TRBJ1-5; D is unclear. Germline CDR1 reads ENHRY; CDR2 reads SYGVKD. The CDR3 runs 14 residues. Trimming shortened V by 4 bases and J by 9 bases, and 16 bases separated the two germline ends. Here the CDR3 DNA reads TGTGCCATCAGTGGCCGGACGGACGGCCGGCCCCAGCATTTT. It encodes CAISGRTDGRPQHF.

This clonotype counts as large. V is TRBV20-1 and J is TRBJ2-3, with 10 bases fitting TRBD2. Germline CDR1 is DFQATT and CDR2 is SNEGSKA (reference sequence). CDR3 length: 15 amino acids. V was pared by 3 bases and J by 0 bases, with 3 bases of the junction left unmatched. This chain's CDR3 is CSASSGGTSTDTQYF. The CDR3 bases are TGCAGTGCTAGTAGCGGGGGGACTAGCACAGATACGCAGTATTTT.

This clonotype is labeled as medium-sized (0.01 to 0.1%). This may arise from a read error, as a much more abundant clone is one base away. The chain employs TRBV7-2 and TRBJ2-3; D perhaps matches TRBD2 (7 bases). Per the germline V gene, CDR1 is SGHTA and CDR2 is FQGNSA. Trimming removed 3 bases from V and 4 bases from J, with 17 bases in between. The CDR3 has 16 residues. CDR3 nucleotides: TGTGCCAGCAGCTTTAGCCTGGGGGGGGGCCCAGATACGCAGTATTTT. Translated: CASSFSLGGGPDTQYF.

This clonotype is termed large. This chain joins TRBV5-1 and TRBJ1-1, with 7 positions matching TRBD1. The V and J ends lost 2 bases and 1 base, in that order; junction bases with no gene match: 2. The germline CDR1 and CDR2 sequences are SGHRS and YFSETQ. The CDR3 has 14 amino acids. The CDR3 region has the DNA TGCGCCAGCAGCTTCGAGGGGGCGAACACTGAAGCTTTCTTT. Encoded protein: CASSFEGANTEAFF.

With respect to this clonotype: The junction shows a germline mismatch at one end, possibly a read error. This chain joins TRBV4-3 and TRBJ2-2, with D possibly being TRBD1 or TRBD2 (5 bases each). Germline values: CDR1 LGHNA, CDR2 YSLEER. The length of the CDR3 is 14 residues. The CDR3 protein is CASSQGSGPGEPFF. CDR3 sequence (DNA): TGTGCCAGCAGCCAAGGATCGGGACCCGGGGAGCCGTTTTTT.

The V call is TRBV5-6, the J call TRBJ1-2, with D possibly matching TRBD1 (6 bases). CDR1 and CDR2 from the germline V gene are SGHDT and YYEEEE. The V end was cut by 0 bases, the J end by 4 bases, with 13 bases between. This CDR3 has 15 amino acids. This chain's CDR3 is CASSLDRELGYGYTF. CDR3 in DNA: TGTGCCAGCAGCTTGGACAGGGAGTTAGGCTATGGCTACACCTTC.

By share of the sample, this clonotype is medium-sized. The chain links TRBV19 to TRBJ2-3; no definite D call. CDR1 is LNHDA and CDR2 is SQIVND in the germline V gene (reference sequence). The V gene lost 6 bases and the J gene lost 5 bases, with 9 bases spanning the gap. The CDR3 has 12 amino acids. CDR3 sequence reads: CASRLSGDTQYF. The CDR3 coding sequence is TGTGCCAGTAGGTTATCCGGAGATACGCAGTATTTT.

This clonotype is large (0.1 to 1%) in the sample. The chain recombines TRBV6-1 with TRBJ2-1; 12 bases map to TRBD2. V lost 7 bases and J lost 4; bases outside the gene matches: 5. Germline V gene sequence: CDR1 MNHNS, CDR2 SASEGT. The CDR3 length is 15 residues. The CDR3 DNA reads as TGTGCCAGCACCGCTACTAGCGGGGGGTACAATGAGCAGTTCTTC. It is translated as CASTATSGGYNEQFF.

By sample share, this clonotype is large. The gene calls are TRBV5-4 and TRBJ2-1; possibly TRBD1 or TRBD2 for D (6 bases each). With 2 bases removed from V and 8 bases from J, the gap between germline ends came to 11 bases. The germline gives CDR1 SGHNT, CDR2 YYREEE (reference sequence). CDR3 size: 13 residues. The CDR3 nucleotides are TGTGCCAGCAGCTTTGTTCGGGGGCATGAGCAGTTCTTC. Protein: CASSFVRGHEQFF.

Concerning this clonotype itself: The missing conserved phenylalanine or tryptophan at the end of this CDR3 makes a read error likely. This sequence joins TRBV5-1 and TRBJ2-1; 13 bases align to TRBD2. The CDR3 contains 16 residues. From germline, CDR1 is SGHRS and CDR2 YFSETQ. V lost 0 bases to trimming and J lost 9 bases; unmatched junction nucleotides: 6. The chain's CDR3 is CASSLGTSGGNSEQFC. CDR3 coding DNA: TGCGCCAGCAGCTTGGGGACTAGCGGGGGAAACAGTGAGCAGTTCTGC.

This clonotype rates as large. The rearrangement uses TRBV15 and TRBJ1-1, with D perhaps TRBD1 (5 bases). CDR1 is LNHNV and CDR2 is YYDKDF in the germline V gene (reference sequence). The CDR3 has 15 amino acids. Between the trimmed V and J ends, which lost 1 base and 7 bases, there was a span of 16 bases. CDR3 sequence: CATSRVKGTQGEAFF. In nucleotides, the CDR3 is TGTGCCACCAGCAGAGTAAAAGGGACCCAGGGTGAAGCTTTCTTT. The full variable domain, its missing parts supplied by reference TRBV15 and TRBJ1-1, is DAMVIQNPRYQVTQFGKPVTLSCSQTLNHNVMYWYQQKSSQAPKLLFHYYDKDFNNEADTPDNFQSRRPNTSFCFLDIRSPGLGDTAMYLCATSRVKGTQGEAFFGQGTRLTVV.

By sample fraction, this clonotype is large (0.1 to 1%). The rearrangement joins TRBV12-3 or TRBV12-4 to TRBJ1-2; D may be TRBD1 (5 bases). The CDR3 spans 12 residues. The ends were cut back, 6 bases at V and 3 bases at J, with 8 bases in the middle. The CDR3: CASRGVHYGYTF. CDR3 coding DNA: TGTGCCAGCAGAGGGGTTCACTATGGCTACACCTTC.

This clonotype is judged large. The chain has TRBV5-1 and TRBJ2-1, with D perhaps TRBD2 (6 bases). V lost 3 bases, J lost 3 bases, and 7 bases lay in between. CDR3 length equals 13 residues. The germline V gene has CDR1 SGHRS and CDR2 YFSETQ. For the CDR3, the DNA is TGCGCCAGCAGCTGGGGGGACTACAATGAGCAGTTCTTC. It yields the protein CASSWGDYNEQFF.

By its share, this clonotype is large. V and J are TRBV5-1 and TRBJ2-5, with 8 bases lining up with TRBD1. This CDR3 comprises 13 residues. V was pared by 6 bases and J by 4 bases, with 5 bases of the junction left unmatched. Germline assignment: CDR1 SGHRS and CDR2 YFSETQ. CDR3 bases: TGCGCCAGCACGACAGGGGATAGAGAGACCCAGTACTTC. Translation gives CASTTGDRETQYF.

By proportion, this clonotype is large (0.1 to 1%). The J gene is TRBJ1-2, the V gene TRBV7-2; D perhaps matches TRBD1 (6 bases). CDR1 SGHTA and CDR2 FQGNSA come from the germline V gene. The CDR3 spans 13 residues. Trimming stripped 3 bases from V and 3 bases from J, with 8 bases between. CDR3 nucleotides: TGTGCCAGCAGCTTGGGGGCTTACTATGGCTACACCTTC. Protein product: CASSLGAYYGYTF.

Judged by abundance, this clonotype is medium-sized. The rearrangement links TRBV6-6 to TRBJ2-7; 12 bases are a match to TRBD1. Germline V gene sequence: CDR1 MNHNY, CDR2 SVGAGI (reference sequence). The CDR3 is made up of 18 amino acids. V gave up 3 bases and J gave up 6 bases; unmatched junction bases: 15. Here the CDR3 DNA reads TGTGCCAGCAGTTATTCCGGGACAGGGGGCGTATTTAGGTCCGAGCAGTACTTC. This sequence encodes CASSYSGTGGVFRSEQYF.

This clonotype is labeled as large. The chain recombines TRBV21-1 with TRBJ2-1; the DNA was not compared with TRBD1, the D call given in the table. TRBV21-1 is reported as a pseudogene. This CDR3 has 20 amino acids. This CDR3 is CASSLERPPEIQGSYNEQFF. In nucleotides, the CDR3 is TGTGCCAGCAGCTTAGAACGACCCCCCGAGATACAGGGTTCCTACAATGAGCAGTTCTTC.

Sample share makes this clonotype large. The CDR3 loop is CASSPGSESSEQYF. CDR3 in DNA: TGTGCCAGCAGTCCCGGGTCCGAGTCTTCAGAGCAGTATTTT. The chain employs TRBV6-5 and TRBJ2-3; D unclear. With 5 bases removed from V and 11 bases from J, the gap between germline ends came to 20 bases. The CDR3 covers 14 residues. Germline V gene data show CDR1 as MNHEY and CDR2 as SVGAGI.

In its sample, this clonotype ranks as large. V is TRBV5-1 and J is TRBJ1-6; D gene unclear. The germline V gene encodes CDR1 SGHRS and CDR2 YFSETQ. Trimming cost V 2 bases and J 4 bases, with 13 bases left between them. This CDR3 contains 16 residues. The DNA of the CDR3 is TGCGCCAGCAGCTTTGACGGGCAGATTTATAATTCACCCCTCCACTTT. Translating it yields CASSFDGQIYNSPLHF.

Relative to its sample, this clonotype is large (0.1 to 1%). The chain uses TRBV4-2 and TRBJ1-2, with TRBD1 matching 11 bases. V shed 1 base, J shed 4 bases, and the junction held 2 bases outside the gene matches. Germline CDR1 LGHNA, CDR2 YNFKEQ. This CDR3 has 15 residues. The CDR3 spells CASSQGTGGAYGYTF. The CDR3 DNA sequence: TGTGCCAGCAGCCAAGGGACAGGGGGCGCCTATGGCTACACCTTC.